The rows below give T cell receptor beta chains drawn from one sample of a study of T cells after yellow fever vaccination. One entry per CDR3 protein results from TCRdb running MiXCR on the 5' RACE reads. This sample carries 150,000 to 200,000 distinct CDR3 sequences, approximately 10% of them seen once, and the ten largest clones take less than 40%. Material: CD8+ T cells sorted from PBMCs, obtained 15 days after the yellow fever booster vaccination. The receptors stem from a man in his late teens or twenties who received the YFV17D yellow fever vaccine. The CDR3 runs from the conserved cysteine through the conserved F or W. D genes are given only for firm matches. Clone sizes are given selectively: once, few, many, or a class where the clone is expanded.

j_call v_call d_call clone_size cdr3_nt cdr3_aa
TRBJ1-2 TRBV4-3 . few TGCGCCAGCAGCCAAGATTTGGACACCCACTTATTCCGCCAGCCGTGCTACACCTTC CASSQDLDTHLFRQPCYTF
TRBJ1-2 TRBV6-1 . few TGTGCCAGCAGTGCCTCGACAGGTTTTGGCTACACCTTC CASSASTGFGYTF
TRBJ2-5 TRBV15 . many TGTGCCACCAGCAGGGAGTTAGCGGTCCAAGAGACCCAGTACTTC CATSRELAVQETQYF
TRBJ1-1 TRBV6-5 . few TGTGCCAGCAGCTGGTCGGGGAACACTGAAGCTTTCTTT CASSWSGNTEAFF
TRBJ2-7 TRBV6-2/TRBV6-3 TRBD2 few TGTGCCAGCACTCTGTCGGGACTAGCATCCTACGAGCAGTACTTC CASTLSGLASYEQYF
TRBJ1-2 TRBV5-1 . . TGCGCCAGCAGCTTGGATGGGGTGGGTAGCTATGGCTACACCTTC CASSLDGVGSYGYTF
TRBJ1-3 TRBV12-3/TRBV12-4 TRBD1 . TGTGCCAGCAGCCCCGGGACAGACTCTGGAAACACCATATATTTT CASSPGTDSGNTIYF
TRBJ2-1 TRBV7-2 . . TGTGCCAGCAGCTTAGATCCCAGCAGGGTCAATGAGCAGTTCTTC CASSLDPSRVNEQFF
TRBJ2-2 TRBV29-1 TRBD2 few TGCAGCGTTGAATGGACTAGCGGAAACACCGGGGAGCTGTTTTTT CSVEWTSGNTGELFF
TRBJ2-3 TRBV20-1 TRBD2 many TGCAGTGCTAGAGTATCGATCTCCTCTCTCTCGACTAGCGGGTATCACACAGATACGCAGTATTTT CSARVSISSLSTSGYHTDTQYF
TRBJ1-2 TRBV4-2 . few TGTGCCAGCAGCCAAGGGGGCGGAAGCGGCTACACCTTC CASSQGGGSGYTF
TRBJ2-7 TRBV7-8 TRBD1 medium-sized TGTGCCAGCAGCGTCGGACAGGGTGCCTACGAGCAGTACTTC CASSVGQGAYEQYF
TRBJ1-1 TRBV4-3 . few TGCGCCAGCAGCCAAGATTGGGGACAATCGGGGGGCGAGGTGTCGGCTTTCTTT CASSQDWGQSGGEVSAFF
TRBJ2-2 TRBV4-1 . few TGCGCCAGCAGCCATAGACCGGCGGACACCGGGGAGCTGTTTTTT CASSHRPADTGELFF
TRBJ1-5 TRBV7-2 TRBD1 few TGTGCCAGCAGCTTCAGGGGGCCTCGTCAGCCCCAGCATTTT CASSFRGPRQPQHF
TRBJ2-3 TRBV4-1 . few TGCGCCAGCAGCCAAGATCTAACGGGCCGACGCACAGATACGCAGTATTTT CASSQDLTGRRTDTQYF
TRBJ1-5 TRBV15 TRBD1 . TGTGCCACCAGCTTACAGGGGAATAGCAATCAGCCCCAGCATTTT CATSLQGNSNQPQHF
TRBJ2-3 TRBV4-1 . many TGCGCCAGCAGCCAAGTCTTTGCAACAGATACGCAGTATTTT CASSQVFATDTQYF
TRBJ2-1 TRBV29-1 TRBD1 . TGCAGCGTTGAAGAAGCCCGGACAGGACCCTACAATGAGCAGTTCTTC CSVEEARTGPYNEQFF
TRBJ1-6 TRBV4-1 TRBD1 many TGCGCCAGCAGCCAAGACCGCCGGACAGGCCGGAATTCACCCCTCCACTTT CASSQDRRTGRNSPLHF
TRBJ1-1 TRBV6-5 . few TGTGCCAGCAGTTACTCGAGGGCAGGCAGTGACGCTTTCTTT CASSYSRAGSDAFF
TRBJ2-1 TRBV6-2/TRBV6-3 TRBD1 . TGTGCCAGCACATACAGGGGCCCTTCCTACAATGAGCAGTTCTTC CASTYRGPSYNEQFF
TRBJ1-2 TRBV7-9 . few TGTGCCAGCAGCTTTCTCTCGTCTGGCTACACCTTC CASSFLSSGYTF
TRBJ1-2 TRBV4-1 . few TGCGCCAGCAGCCAAGTCTGGGGGGCGGTCTATGGCTACACCTTC CASSQVWGAVYGYTF
TRBJ1-1 TRBV6-2/TRBV6-3 . few TGTGCCAGCATCTCGATCCGGGGGGCCCGAGGTGAAGCTTTCTTT CASISIRGARGEAFF
TRBJ1-5 TRBV4-1 . many TGCGCCAGCAGCCAAGATATAATTCGGGGGTGGCAGCCCCAGCATTTT CASSQDIIRGWQPQHF
TRBJ1-1 TRBV14 . many TGTGCCAGCAGCTCTATTTACGAAGGGGGGACGGGCACTGAAGCTTTCTTT CASSSIYEGGTGTEAFF
TRBJ2-2 TRBV29-1 . . TGCGCGGGGTCGGGACGGGACACCGGGGAGCTGTTTTTT CAGSGRDTGELFF
TRBJ2-3 TRBV24-1 . . TGTGCCACCAGTGATGGGGGGGATACGCAGTATTTT CATSDGGDTQYF
TRBJ2-3 TRBV11-2 . few TGTGCCGGACGGGGCGGGGTGACAGATACGCAGTATTTT CAGRGGVTDTQYF
TRBJ1-2 TRBV2 . few TGTGCCAGCATTTCACCGGGGTCGGGCAACTATGGCTACACCTTC CASISPGSGNYGYTF
TRBJ1-5 TRBV5-5 . . TGTGCCAGCAGCTTGGCCAGAAACAATCAGCCCCAGCATTTT CASSLARNNQPQHF
TRBJ1-1 TRBV4-1 TRBD1 few TGCGCCAGCAGCCGGGGTGACAGGGTAGTTGAAGCTTTCTTT CASSRGDRVVEAFF
TRBJ2-3 TRBV13 . . TGTGCCAGCAGCGCCTCAGAGCTCACAGATACGCAGTATTTT CASSASELTDTQYF
TRBJ2-5 TRBV29-1 . few TGCAGCGTCCAGATCCCCGAGACAGATCAAGAGACCCAGTACTTC CSVQIPETDQETQYF
TRBJ1-5 TRBV23-1 TRBD1 . TGCGCCAGCAGTCAATCGAGGACAGGGGGGAATCAGCCCCAGCATTTT CASSQSRTGGNQPQHF
TRBJ1-5 TRBV27 . many TGTGCCAGCAGTTTACGGGGGGGGGCTCAGCCCCAGCATTTT CASSLRGGAQPQHF
TRBJ2-3 TRBV7-6 . many TGTGCCAGCAGCTTAGACGGGGGAGACACAGATACGCAGTATTTT CASSLDGGDTDTQYF
TRBJ1-1 TRBV28 . many TGTGCCAGCAGTTTAGCAGGGGACACTGAAGCTTTCTTT CASSLAGDTEAFF
TRBJ2-1 TRBV10-3 . . TGTGCCATCAGTGAGTCGTTGGGGTACAATGAGCAGTTCTTC CAISESLGYNEQFF
TRBJ2-3 TRBV2 . many TGTGCCAGCAGGGACTGGGAAGATACGCAGTATTTT CASRDWEDTQYF
TRBJ1-3 TRBV10-3 . few TGTGCCATCGAAAGGAGGGTAGACTCTGGAAACACCATATATTTT CAIERRVDSGNTIYF